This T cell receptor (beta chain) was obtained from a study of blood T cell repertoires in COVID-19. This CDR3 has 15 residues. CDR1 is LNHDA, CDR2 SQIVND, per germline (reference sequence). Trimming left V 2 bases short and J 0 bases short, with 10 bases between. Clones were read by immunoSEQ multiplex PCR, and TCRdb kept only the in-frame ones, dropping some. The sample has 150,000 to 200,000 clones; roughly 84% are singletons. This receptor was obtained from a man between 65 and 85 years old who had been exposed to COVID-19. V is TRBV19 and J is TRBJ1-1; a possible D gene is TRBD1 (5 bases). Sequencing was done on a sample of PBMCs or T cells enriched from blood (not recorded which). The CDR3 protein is CASSISGNMNTEAFF. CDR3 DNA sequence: TGTGCCAGTAGTATATCAGGGAACATGAACACTGAAGCTTTCTTT.